Listed below are T cell receptor beta chains from one sample, sequenced in a study of regulatory T cells in long-lasting Graves disease. TCRdb reanalysed the multiplex PCR reads using MiXCR and keeps one entry per CDR3 protein. The table lists a few hundred thousand distinct CDR3 sequences, 20% of them singletons, with more than 11% in the top ten. This material consisted of peripheral blood mononuclear cells (PBMCs), taken at new diagnosis, from a patient treated with antithyroid drugs. These receptors originate from a female donor with Graves disease. CDR3s include the opening cysteine and the closing phenylalanine or tryptophan. D genes are given only for firm matches. Some rows have no size entry. The others give once, few or many, or a class for an expanded clone.

V,size,J,D,DNA,CDR3
TRBV12-3/TRBV12-4,many,TRBJ2-1,TRBD2,TGTGCCAGCAGTTCAGATAGCGGGAGGTGGAGTGAGCAGTTCTTC,CASSSDSGRWSEQFF
TRBV9,NA,TRBJ2-3,TRBD2,TGTGCCAGCAGCGTAGAGCCTAGCGGGGGGCCGGATACGCAGTATTTT,CASSVEPSGGPDTQYF
TRBV6-2/TRBV6-3,few,TRBJ2-2,NA,TGTGCCAGCAGTAACACAGGGTACACCGGGGAGCTGTTTTTT,CASSNTGYTGELFF
TRBV12-3/TRBV12-4,many,TRBJ2-5,NA,TGTGCCAGCAGTTCCTCGGCGTGGGCCCAGTACTTC,CASSSSAWAQYF
TRBV5-1,many,TRBJ1-2,NA,TGCGCCAGCAGCTTGGCCGGGACGGATTCCTATGGCTACACCTTC,CASSLAGTDSYGYTF
TRBV20-1,many,TRBJ2-5,TRBD1,TGCAGTGCTCCTCAAGCCAGGGGGCTGCAAGAGACCCAGTACTTC,CSAPQARGLQETQYF
TRBV18,NA,TRBJ1-2,TRBD1,TGTGCCAGCTCACCCCCCGGGACAGGGGTCTATGGCTACACCTTC,CASSPPGTGVYGYTF
TRBV19,NA,TRBJ2-3,TRBD1,TGTGCCAGTAGTCCCGTCCGGACAGGTTTAACAGATACGCAGTATTTT,CASSPVRTGLTDTQYF
TRBV7-2,many,TRBJ1-3,NA,TGTGCCAGCAGCTTAAAAACAGGGCACTCTGGAAACACCATATATTTT,CASSLKTGHSGNTIYF
TRBV5-1,many,TRBJ2-3,NA,TGCGCCAGCAGCGAAGCAGGGAGGAAAGATACGCAGTATTTT,CASSEAGRKDTQYF
TRBV24-1,many,TRBJ2-2,NA,TGTGCCACCAGTGATTTAAGCGCAGGGGCCGGGGAGCTGTTTTTT,CATSDLSAGAGELFF
TRBV12-3/TRBV12-4,many,TRBJ2-7,NA,TGTGCCAGCAAGCGAGGAGACAGGACGGGTGAGCAGTACTTC,CASKRGDRTGEQYF
TRBV7-2,many,TRBJ2-7,TRBD1,TGCGCCAGCAGCTTGCGGCCCGGGACAGGGGGATCAAGCTCCTACGAGCAGTACTTC,CASSLRPGTGGSSSYEQYF
TRBV12-3/TRBV12-4,many,TRBJ1-2,NA,TGTGCCAGCAGTTTGGGACTTCGGATTACCTATGGCTACACCTTC,CASSLGLRITYGYTF
TRBV7-2,many,TRBJ1-3,NA,TGTGCCAGCAGCTTTCCAAAGGACACCATATATTTT,CASSFPKDTIYF
TRBV19,NA,TRBJ2-1,NA,TGTGCCAGTAGTATAGGGGGGCGCGGCTACAATGAGCAGTCCTTC,CASSIGGRGYNEQSF
TRBV3-1,many,TRBJ1-1,NA,TGTGCCTCTCAGACGAGAGTGAACACTGAAGCTTTCTTT,CASQTRVNTEAFF
TRBV28,many,TRBJ1-4,NA,TGTGCCAGCAGAGACAGCTCAACTAATGAAAAACTGTTTTTT,CASRDSSTNEKLFF
TRBV20-1,many,TRBJ2-5,TRBD1,TGCAGTGCTAGAGACCCGGGACAGGGCAAGACCCAGTACTTC,CSARDPGQGKTQYF
TRBV12-3/TRBV12-4,many,TRBJ2-1,TRBD1,TGTGCCAGTCAAGACAGGGGATTCGTCGGTGAGCAGTTCTTC,CASQDRGFVGEQFF
TRBV24-1,NA,TRBJ1-2,NA,TGTGCCACCAGTGACCCGATGGAGAGGGATGGCTACACCTTC,CATSDPMERDGYTF
TRBV30,many,TRBJ2-1,NA,TGTGCCTGGAATCTAGCGATCGAGAATGAGCAGTTCTTC,CAWNLAIENEQFF
TRBV19,many,TRBJ1-5,TRBD1,TGTGCCAGTAGTGCGCGACAGGGGGCAGTTAGCAATCAGCCCCAGCATTTT,CASSARQGAVSNQPQHF
TRBV3-1,many,TRBJ1-1,NA,TGTGCCAGCAGCCAAGGACGGGGAGGTGCTGAAGCTTTCTTT,CASSQGRGGAEAFF
TRBV7-3,many,TRBJ2-2,NA,TGTGCCAGCAGCTTAAGGTCAGGCGGAGCCGGGGAGCTGTTTTTT,CASSLRSGGAGELFF
TRBV29-1,many,TRBJ2-1,NA,TGCAGCACCTTCGGTGGACAAAATGAGCAGTTCTTC,CSTFGGQNEQFF
TRBV3-1,NA,TRBJ2-7,TRBD1,TGTGCCAGCAGCCAAGAGTACAGGGGGCAGTACTTC,CASSQEYRGQYF
TRBV20-1,NA,TRBJ2-3,NA,TGCAGTGCCCTAATACATGCAGATACGCAGTATTTT,CSALIHADTQYF
TRBV18,few,TRBJ2-1,NA,TGTGCCAGCTCACCGGTTCACGAGGGCTCCTACAATGAGCAGTTCTTC,CASSPVHEGSYNEQFF
TRBV7-8,many,TRBJ2-2,NA,TGTGCCAGCAGCTTAGTGGGTGACGCCGGGGAGCTGTTTTTT,CASSLVGDAGELFF
TRBV7-2,NA,TRBJ2-3,TRBD2,TGTGCCAGCAGAGCCGGGACTAGCGGGACTTTTACAGATACGCAGTATTTT,CASRAGTSGTFTDTQYF
TRBV5-4,NA,TRBJ1-3,NA,TGTGCCAGCAGCGACACTGGAAACACCATATATTTT,CASSDTGNTIYF
TRBV5-4,few,TRBJ2-7,TRBD2,TGTGCCAGCAGCCCTGCCGGGACTAGCAACGACGAGCAGTACTTC,CASSPAGTSNDEQYF
TRBV18,many,TRBJ2-5,TRBD2,TGTGCCAGCTCGGAGAGACTAGCTGAGACCCAGTACTTC,CASSERLAETQYF
TRBV3-1,few,TRBJ2-3,NA,TGTGCCAGCAGCCAAGCCCGGGGAGGAGCAGATACGCAGTATTTT,CASSQARGGADTQYF
TRBV2,many,TRBJ1-6,NA,TGTGCCAGCTCCCTAAGTGATTATTCACCCCTCCACTTT,CASSLSDYSPLHF
TRBV7-2,few,TRBJ1-4,NA,TGTGCCAGCAGCTTAATGCCAGCCTTTAATGAAAAACTGTTTTTT,CASSLMPAFNEKLFF
TRBV19,many,TRBJ1-1,NA,TGTGCCAGTAGTATAAAGATTGGAGGCATGAACACTGAAGCTTTCTTT,CASSIKIGGMNTEAFF
TRBV12-3/TRBV12-4,NA,TRBJ1-5,NA,TGTGCCAGCAGTTTTTCGGGCTCTCAGCCCCAGCATTTT,CASSFSGSQPQHF
TRBV2,many,TRBJ2-7,NA,TGTGCCAGCAGCGTAAGCTCCTACGAGCAGTACTTC,CASSVSSYEQYF
TRBV4-2,few,TRBJ1-5,NA,TGTGCCAGCAGCCAAGAAGGGGGGAGTCAGCCCCAGCATTTT,CASSQEGGSQPQHF
TRBV25-1,many,TRBJ2-1,TRBD2,TGCGCCAGCAGCGTGGGACTAGCGGTAAATGAGCAGTTCTTC,CASSVGLAVNEQFF
TRBV6-5,many,TRBJ1-5,NA,TGTGCCAGCAGTTACGCAGGGGCGAATCAGCCCCAGCATTTT,CASSYAGANQPQHF
TRBV6-2/TRBV6-3,NA,TRBJ1-5,TRBD1,TGTGCCAGCACCCGGACAGGGATCAATCAGCCCCAGCATTTT,CASTRTGINQPQHF
TRBV12-3/TRBV12-4,NA,TRBJ2-7,TRBD2,TGTGCCAGCAGTTTAGGGGCTAGCGGCTACGAGCAGTACTTC,CASSLGASGYEQYF
TRBV2,many,TRBJ2-1,NA,TGTGCCAGCAGTGAATCTGGGTCCGATGAGCAGTTCTTC,CASSESGSDEQFF
TRBV11-2,NA,TRBJ2-1,NA,TGTGCCAGCAGCGGTGGGGGCCATATTGAGCAGTTCTTC,CASSGGGHIEQFF
TRBV7-2,few,TRBJ2-5,NA,TGTGCCAGCAGCTCGCAGTGGGGCGGGGAGACCCAGTACTTC,CASSSQWGGETQYF
TRBV15,many,TRBJ2-6,NA,TGTGCCACCAGCAGAGAGGGGAACTCTGGGGCCAACGTCCTGACTTTC,CATSREGNSGANVLTF
TRBV7-2,many,TRBJ2-1,TRBD2,TGTGCCAGCAGTTCTAGCGGGAGCACTTACAATGAGCAGTTCTTC,CASSSSGSTYNEQFF
TRBV2,many,TRBJ2-5,NA,TGTGCCAGCGGAGAGAATACCCAGTACTTC,CASGENTQYF
TRBV20-1,many,TRBJ1-4,NA,TGCAGTGCTAGCCGCTCCACCGCTAATGAAAAACTGTTTTTT,CSASRSTANEKLFF
TRBV10-3,many,TRBJ1-5,NA,TGTGCCATCAGTGAAAGCGGGGGTGACCAGCCCCAGCATTTT,CAISESGGDQPQHF
TRBV29-1,NA,TRBJ2-5,TRBD1,TGCAGCGAGCAGGGGGCTGGAGAGACCCAGTACTTC,CSEQGAGETQYF
TRBV11-2,NA,TRBJ2-5,TRBD1,TGTGCCAGCAGCTGGGGACAGTTAGGGACCCAGTACTTC,CASSWGQLGTQYF
TRBV7-2,NA,TRBJ1-5,NA,TGTGCCAGCAGCTTCTCAGGGGTTCAGCCCCAGCATTTT,CASSFSGVQPQHF
TRBV27,NA,TRBJ1-1,TRBD1,TGTGCCAGCACCTCTCGACAGGGGGCTGAGAACACTGAAGCTTTCTTT,CASTSRQGAENTEAFF
TRBV6-1,few,TRBJ2-6,NA,TGTGCCAGCGGACTGCGGCTACCTGGGGCCAACGTCCTGACTTTC,CASGLRLPGANVLTF
TRBV5-1,NA,TRBJ2-2,TRBD2,TGCGCCAGCAGCCAGACTAGCGGGAGTGGCGGGGAGCTGTTTTTT,CASSQTSGSGGELFF
TRBV10-2,NA,TRBJ2-3,NA,TGCGCCAGCAGTGAGTCGGGGGGCTTCACAGATACGCAGTATTTT,CASSESGGFTDTQYF